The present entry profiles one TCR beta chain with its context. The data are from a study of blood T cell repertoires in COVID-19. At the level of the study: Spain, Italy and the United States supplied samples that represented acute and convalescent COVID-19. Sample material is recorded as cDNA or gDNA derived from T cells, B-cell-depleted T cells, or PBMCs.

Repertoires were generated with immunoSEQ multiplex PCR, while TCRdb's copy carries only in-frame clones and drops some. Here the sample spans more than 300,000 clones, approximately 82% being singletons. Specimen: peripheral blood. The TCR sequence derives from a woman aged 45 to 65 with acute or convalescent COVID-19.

Here the CDR3 reads CAWRLAGSNEQFF. CDR3 sequence (DNA): TGTGCCTGGAGACTAGCGGGATCAAATGAGCAGTTCTTC. The chain couples TRBV30 to TRBJ2-1, with 10 positions matching TRBD2. V was clipped by 3 bases and J by 7 bases; unmatched bases: 3. The germline V gene encodes CDR1 GTSNPN and CDR2 SVGIG (reference sequence). The CDR3 spans 13 residues.